This T cell receptor beta chain was captured in a study of blood T cell repertoires in COVID-19. Measured with immunoSEQ multiplex PCR; TCRdb has only the in-frame clones, and not every one. The data contain 15,000 to 20,000 clones, approximately 85% of them singletons. Germline CDR1 is SGDLS and CDR2 is YYNGEE. This CDR3 has 13 amino acids. Trimming left V 4 bases short and J 2 bases short, with 9 bases between. This chain joins TRBV9 and TRBJ2-5; D is possibly TRBD2 (6 bases). Sequencing input: peripheral blood. This clonotype was obtained from a human donor with active COVID-19. The donor label of this sample is uncertain. The CDR3 spells CASSRDLQETQYF. CDR3 sequence (DNA): TGTGCCAGCAGCCGGGACTTACAAGAGACCCAGTACTTC.